This T cell receptor beta chain was captured by sequencing in a study of T cell clusters in autoimmune cytopenias. Study-wide findings and caveats: TRB repertoire shifts in secondary cytopenia and chronic lymphocytic leukemia mostly reflected lymphoma, not autoimmunity. Primary autoimmune cytopenia patients seemingly lacked the physiological T cell clusters found in healthy donors.

CDR1 is SGHNT and CDR2 is YYREEE in the germline V gene (reference sequence). CDR3 length equals 15 residues. This clonotype registers medium-sized (0.01 to 0.1%) by frequency. Its specificity is unknown. Tens of thousands of genome equivalents of blood DNA were amplified for TRB. Multiplex touch-down PCR amplified TRB using TRB-A and TRB-B pools in one tube. TCRdb derives one entry per CDR3 protein from the multiplex PCR reads, leaving out DNA. The sample has over 7,500 distinct CDR3 sequences. The sample consisted of peripheral blood. The chain recombines TRBV5-4 with TRBJ2-1; the D gene TCRdb calls, TRBD1, cannot be checked with no DNA. This clonotype originated in a human donor with an autoimmune cytopenia or autoimmune hepatitis (not recorded which). The CDR3 reads CASRPGTGGFNEQFF.